Sequencing of this T cell receptor beta chain was carried out in a study of T-cell memory formation after mild COVID-19. Study details: Largely donor-specific sequence clusters came from two donors.

Findings and caveats of the study: CD4+ contracting clones lay mainly in CM and EM, CD8+ ones in EMRA. Clonal second-wave expansions that peaked on day 37 had unconfirmed SARS-CoV-2 specificity. The study detected some responding clones in pre-infection memory, suggesting cross-reactive memory joined.

TCRdb used MiXCR to reprocess the 5' RACE reads, holding one entry per CDR3 protein. Of 300,000 to 400,000 distinct CDR3 sequences in the sample, 15% to 20% are singletons; the top ten hold around 24%. About this clonotype itself: Its antigen remains unknown.

Sequenced material: PBMCs or a T cell subset sorted from them (not recorded which). This sequence originates from a man aged 18 to 30 who had mild COVID-19 (a few samples of this study predate the infection). Cell type and time point are not known.

CDR3 loop: CASSPRRVGTEAFF. The CDR3 nucleotides are TGTGCCAGCAGCCCACGGCGGGTAGGAACTGAAGCTTTCTTT. The chain carries TRBV3-1 and TRBJ1-1; D is uncertain. The CDR3 contains 14 residues. Germline assignment: CDR1 LGHDT and CDR2 YNNKEL (reference sequence). V was clipped by 4 bases and J by 5 bases, with 14 bases between them.